A single sample is the source of the 3 T cell receptor beta chains below, sequenced in a study of T cell responses to AZD1222 COVID-19 vaccine. TCRdb keeps only in-frame clones here, not all; method: immunoSEQ multiplex PCR. This sample has some 120,000 clones, with 80% to 90% found just once. The specimen was peripheral blood, collected on day 0 of MenACWY control vaccination. The origin of the receptors is an adult in good health.

V gene TRBV6-5 combines with J gene TRBJ2-3; 7 bases fit TRBD2. This CDR3 contains 13 residues. The V gene end was trimmed by 6 bases and the J gene end by 5 bases; junction bases not matched to a gene: 5. Germline lookup yields CDR1 MNHEY and CDR2 SVGAGI. The CDR3 sequence is CASRNPGGDTQYF. CDR3 in DNA: TGTGCCAGCAGAAACCCGGGGGGAGATACGCAGTATTTT.

The rearrangement joins TRBV28 to TRBJ1-1; D is unresolved. Per germline, CDR1 MDHEN and CDR2 SYDVKM. This CDR3 is 14 amino acids long. V was trimmed by 5 bases and J by 8 bases, leaving 18 bases between them. The CDR3 DNA sequence: TGTGCCAGCAGTGTAGGGTTACCCCCCGGAGAAGCTTTCTTT. This gives the protein CASSVGLPPGEAFF.

This chain links TRBV7-2 with TRBJ2-1; 8 bases match TRBD2. The germline V gene has CDR1 SGHTA and CDR2 FQGNSA. The CDR3 covers 17 residues. Trimming cost V 2 bases and J 0 bases; bases outside gene matches: 6. CDR3 sequence reads: CASSLRSRGGSYNEQFF. The CDR3 DNA follows: TGTGCCAGCAGCTTAAGGAGCCGGGGGGGCTCCTACAATGAGCAGTTCTTC.